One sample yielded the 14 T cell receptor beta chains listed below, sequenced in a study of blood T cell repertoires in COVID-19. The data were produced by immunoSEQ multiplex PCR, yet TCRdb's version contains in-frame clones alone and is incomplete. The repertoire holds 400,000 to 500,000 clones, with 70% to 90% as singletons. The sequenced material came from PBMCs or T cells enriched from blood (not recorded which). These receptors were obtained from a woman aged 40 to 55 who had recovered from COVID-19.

Here the CDR3 DNA reads TGCGCCAGCAGCCCTTTCGGGACAGGGTCTGGCTACACCTTC. It encodes CASSPFGTGSGYTF. The V call is TRBV4-1, the J call TRBJ1-2; TRBD1 agrees at 9 bases. The germline V gene encodes CDR1 MGHRA and CDR2 YSYEKL. Trimming at V came to 4 bases and at J to 7 bases, leaving 7 bases not matched to a gene. CDR3 size: 14 residues.

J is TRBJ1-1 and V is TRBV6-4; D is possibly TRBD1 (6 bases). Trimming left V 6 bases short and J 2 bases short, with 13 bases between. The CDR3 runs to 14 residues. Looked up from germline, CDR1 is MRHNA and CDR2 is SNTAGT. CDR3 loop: CASSRTGLNTEAFF. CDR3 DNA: TGTGCCAGCAGCCGAACAGGGTTAAACACTGAAGCTTTCTTT.

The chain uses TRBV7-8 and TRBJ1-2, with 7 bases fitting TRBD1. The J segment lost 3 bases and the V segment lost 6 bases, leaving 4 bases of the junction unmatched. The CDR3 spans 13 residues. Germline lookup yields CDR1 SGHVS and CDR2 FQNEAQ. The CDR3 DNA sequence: TGTGCCAGCAGAAATGACAGGGACTATGGCTACACCTTC. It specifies CASRNDRDYGYTF.

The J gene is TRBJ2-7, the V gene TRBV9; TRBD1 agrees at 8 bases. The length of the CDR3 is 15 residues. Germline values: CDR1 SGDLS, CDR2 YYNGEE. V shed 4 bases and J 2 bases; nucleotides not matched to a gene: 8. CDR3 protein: CASSPRQGLTYEQYF. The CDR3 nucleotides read TGTGCCAGCAGCCCCCGACAGGGGTTAACCTACGAGCAGTACTTC. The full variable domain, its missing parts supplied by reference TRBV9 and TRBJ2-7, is DSGVTQTPKHLITATGQRVTLRCSPRSGDLSVYWYQQSLDQGLQFLIQYYNGEERAKGNILERFSAQQFPDLHSELNLSSLELGDSALYFCASSPRQGLTYEQYFGPGTRLTVT.

Written as DNA, the CDR3 is TGCGCCAGCAGCCAAGAGACAGCTAACTATGGCTACACCTTC. Translated: CASSQETANYGYTF. This sequence joins TRBV4-1 and TRBJ1-2, with D maybe TRBD1 (5 bases). The CDR3 sequence is 14 residues long. Germline V gene lookup returns CDR1 MGHRA and CDR2 YSYEKL. V shed 0 bases and J shed 0 bases, with 5 bases lying between them.

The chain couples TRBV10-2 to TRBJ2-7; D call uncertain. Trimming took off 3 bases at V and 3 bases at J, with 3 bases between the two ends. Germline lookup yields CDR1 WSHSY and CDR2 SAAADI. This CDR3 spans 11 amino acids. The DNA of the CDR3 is TGCGCCAGCAGTGACAGCTACGAGCAGTACTTC. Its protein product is CASSDSYEQYF.

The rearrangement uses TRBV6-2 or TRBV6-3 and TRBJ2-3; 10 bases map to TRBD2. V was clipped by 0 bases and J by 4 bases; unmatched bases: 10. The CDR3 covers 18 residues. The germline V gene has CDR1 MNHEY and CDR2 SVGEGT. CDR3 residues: CASSYSLAGEVSPDTQYF. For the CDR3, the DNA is TGTGCCAGCAGTTACTCCCTAGCGGGAGAGGTTTCCCCAGATACGCAGTATTTT.

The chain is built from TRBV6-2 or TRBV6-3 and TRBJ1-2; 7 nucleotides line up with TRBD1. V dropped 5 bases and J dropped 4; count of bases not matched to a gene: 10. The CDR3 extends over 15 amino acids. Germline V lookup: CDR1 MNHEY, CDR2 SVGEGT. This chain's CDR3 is CASSPPRDRAYGYTF. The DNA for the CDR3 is TGTGCCAGCAGTCCCCCCCGCGACAGGGCCTATGGCTACACCTTC.

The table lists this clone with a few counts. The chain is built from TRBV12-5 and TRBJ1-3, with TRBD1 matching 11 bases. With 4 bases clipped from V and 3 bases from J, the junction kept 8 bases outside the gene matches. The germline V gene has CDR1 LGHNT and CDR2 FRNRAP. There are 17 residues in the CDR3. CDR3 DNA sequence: TGTGCTAGTGGTTCAGGACAGGGGGCGATATTTGGAAACACCATATATTTT. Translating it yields CASGSGQGAIFGNTIYF.

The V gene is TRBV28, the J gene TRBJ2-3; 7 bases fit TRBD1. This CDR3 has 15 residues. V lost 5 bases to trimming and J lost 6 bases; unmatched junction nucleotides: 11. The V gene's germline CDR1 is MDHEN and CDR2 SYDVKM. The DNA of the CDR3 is TGTGCCAGCAGTCCGCCGGGACAGCCCATGGATACGCAGTATTTT. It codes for CASSPPGQPMDTQYF.

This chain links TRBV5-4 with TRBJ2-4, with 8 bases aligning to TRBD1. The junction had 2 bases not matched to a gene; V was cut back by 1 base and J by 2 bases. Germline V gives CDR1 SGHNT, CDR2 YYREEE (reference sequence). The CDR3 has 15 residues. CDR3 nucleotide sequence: TGTGCCAGCAGCTTGACAGGGGGTTCCAAAAACATTCAGTACTTC. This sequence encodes CASSLTGGSKNIQYF.

As DNA, the CDR3 is TGTGCCAGCACCGTCGAGACAGCACGTCAGAACTATGGCTACACCTTC. It yields the protein CASTVETARQNYGYTF. This chain connects TRBV5-5 to TRBJ1-2, with D possibly matching TRBD1 (5 bases). Trimming removed 6 bases at V and 2 bases at J, with 20 bases between. This CDR3 spans 16 amino acids. The germline gives CDR1 SGHKS, CDR2 YYEKEE (reference sequence).

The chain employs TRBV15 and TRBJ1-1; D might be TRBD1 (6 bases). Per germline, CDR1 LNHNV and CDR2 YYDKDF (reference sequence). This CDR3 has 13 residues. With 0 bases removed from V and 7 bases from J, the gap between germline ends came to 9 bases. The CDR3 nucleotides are TGTGCCACCAGCAGAGACGGGGGGCTTGAAGCTTTCTTT. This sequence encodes CATSRDGGLEAFF.

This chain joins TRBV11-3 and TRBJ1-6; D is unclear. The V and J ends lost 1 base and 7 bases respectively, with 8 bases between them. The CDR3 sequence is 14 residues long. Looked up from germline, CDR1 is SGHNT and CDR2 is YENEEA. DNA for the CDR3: TGTGCCAGCAGCTTAGTATCAGTAAATTCACCCCTCCACTTT. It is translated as CASSLVSVNSPLHF.